This record covers a single T cell receptor beta chain. This clonotype was seen repeatedly, ten times or more. Its binding antigen is unknown. No much larger clone exists at a distance of one base, and base qualities are not known. The library was built by means of PCR. Sequencing was carried out with an Illumina HiSeq 2500. TCR libraries were prepared with molecular barcoding, using unique molecular identifiers to normalize TCRbeta repertoire quantification. Using fastp at Q25 and MiXCR, TCRdb reprocessed the public reads and kept productive beta chains. Each record represents a unique CDR3 protein, reported with the most common genes and DNA among its rows. This sample is represented by 200,000 to 300,000 distinct CDR3 sequences; around 12% of them were singletons. About 2.4% of the sample rests with the top ten. V sheds 0 bases and J sheds 7 bases, leaving 19 bases between their ends. The cysteine opens and the phenylalanine closes a CDR3 of 17 amino acids. Of the read, only the CDR3 DNA is kept; its 51 bases are in frame from base 1. The germline V gene supplies CDR1 LGHNA and CDR2 YNFKEQ.

The data are from a study of T-cell reconstitution after alpha-beta-depleted transplantation in children listed by TCRdb under 2016. Broadly, across the study: The study quantitatively tracked T-cell immune reconstitution after TCRalphabeta/CD19-depleted allogeneic hematopoietic cell transplantation in children using TCR repertoire profiling.

Sequences were derived from PBMCs from the stem cell graft donor, sampled from the stem cell graft. In this chain, TRBV4-2 is recombined with TRBJ2-4, and TRBD1 may be the D gene, going by 6 matching bases. This receptor was identified in a human donor who donated a stem cell graft to a child with acute lymphoblastic leukemia. In nucleotide form, the sequence is TGTGCCAGCAGCCAAGATCTCACAGGGACCAATGGGAACATTCAGTACTTC. It codes for CASSQDLTGTNGNIQYF.